Presented here are 20 T cell receptor beta chains from one specimen sequenced in a study of blood T cell repertoires in COVID-19. The table came from immunoSEQ multiplex PCR; TCRdb's copy has only in-frame clones and leaves some out. The sample contains around 250,000 clones, about four fifths of which appear only once. Sequencing was carried out using peripheral blood. These receptors came from a young woman with acute or convalescent COVID-19.

This chain connects TRBV6-2 or TRBV6-3 to TRBJ2-7, with 7 positions matching TRBD2. The CDR3 consists of 14 residues. Germline CDR1 MNHEY, CDR2 SVGEGT. J was trimmed by 0 bases and V by 5 bases; bases with no gene match: 4. The CDR3 region has the DNA TGTGCCAGCAGTGGAGCGGGGCCCTCCTACGAGCAGTACTTC. The encoded protein is CASSGAGPSYEQYF.

About this clone: The same CDR3 arises from other DNA sequences in this sample as well. This chain joins TRBV29-1 and TRBJ2-1, with 11 bases lining up with TRBD2. This CDR3 contains 14 residues. CDR1 SQVTM and CDR2 ANQGSEA come from the germline V gene. V lost 6 bases, J lost 5 bases, and 6 bases stayed unmatched. The DNA of the CDR3 is TGCAGCGTAGCGGGGACTAGCGGAAACAATGAGCAGTTCTTC. This sequence encodes CSVAGTSGNNEQFF.

The chain uses TRBV29-1 and TRBJ2-1, with 9 positions matching TRBD2. This CDR3 region has 14 residues. V was pared by 1 base and J by 4 bases, with 2 bases of the junction left unmatched. Looked up from germline, CDR1 is SQVTM and CDR2 is ANQGSEA. The CDR3, as DNA: TGCAGCGTTGAAGGACTAGCGGAGTACAATGAGCAGTTCTTC. Translated: CSVEGLAEYNEQFF.

This chain joins TRBV30 and TRBJ2-2; TRBD1 matches at 7 bases. Germline assignment: CDR1 GTSNPN and CDR2 SVGIG (reference sequence). The CDR3 is 14 amino acids. The V gene end was trimmed by 4 bases and the J gene end by 0 bases; junction bases not matched to a gene: 2. For the CDR3, the DNA is TGTGCCTGGAAGAGGGGGCCGAACACCGGGGAGCTGTTTTTT. Protein sequence: CAWKRGPNTGELFF.

J is TRBJ1-5 and V is TRBV6-5; D uncertain. With 5 bases removed from V and 9 bases from J, the gap between germline ends came to 11 bases. There are 12 residues in the CDR3. The germline CDR1 and CDR2 sequences are MNHEY and SVGAGI. This CDR3 reads CASSRPNRPQHF. CDR3 nucleotide sequence: TGTGCCAGCAGTCGCCCAAATAGGCCCCAGCATTTT.

The chain joins TRBV12-3 or TRBV12-4 to TRBJ1-2; the D is unclear. CDR3 length equals 13 residues. Deletions cut 5 bases from V and 3 bases from J, with 10 bases between. The CDR3 DNA is TGTGCCAGCAGTCAGATCCCCCACTATGGCTACACCTTC. Translating it yields CASSQIPHYGYTF.

The chain links TRBV7-2 to TRBJ2-1, with D tentatively TRBD1 (6 bases). The V end was cut by 7 bases, the J end by 5 bases, with 15 bases between. The germline V gene encodes CDR1 SGHTA and CDR2 FQGNSA. The CDR3 runs to 14 residues. CDR3 sequence (DNA): TGTGCCAGCATCCACAGGGTTTCCAACAATGAGCAGTTCTTC. Protein sequence: CASIHRVSNNEQFF.

This chain uses TRBV9 with TRBJ2-1, with 7 bases fitting TRBD1. In germline, CDR1 is SGDLS, CDR2 YYNGEE. The CDR3 covers 14 residues. The junction had 2 bases not matched to a gene; V was cut back by 0 bases and J by 5 bases. The CDR3 region is CASSVGDRNNEQFF. The CDR3 DNA reads as TGTGCCAGCAGCGTAGGGGACAGAAACAATGAGCAGTTCTTC.

Note on this clone: The same CDR3 also results from other DNA sequences found in this sample. The chain uses TRBV6-2 or TRBV6-3 and TRBJ1-1; D call uncertain. This CDR3 contains 13 residues. CDR1 and CDR2 from the germline V gene are MNHEY and SVGEGT. V dropped 1 base and J dropped 4 bases, with 7 bases sitting between them. The chain's CDR3 is CASSYWGGTEAFF. The CDR3 coding sequence is TGTGCCAGCAGTTACTGGGGAGGCACTGAAGCTTTCTTT.

J is TRBJ2-1 and V is TRBV18; D remains unclear. The CDR3 runs to 14 residues. V lost 5 bases and J 5 bases, leaving 13 bases between the germline ends. Per germline, CDR1 KGHSH and CDR2 LQKENI. CDR3 coding DNA: TGTGCCAGCTCAAACCACCGACATAACAATGAGCAGTTCTTC. Amino acid sequence: CASSNHRHNNEQFF.

The chain recombines TRBV14 with TRBJ1-1; tentative D call: TRBD1 (5 bases). Germline V gene sequence: CDR1 SGHDN, CDR2 FVKESK. The CDR3 runs to 13 residues. Trimming stripped 0 bases from V and 10 bases from J, with 12 bases between. DNA of the CDR3: TGTGCCAGCAGCCAAGATCTACAGGCGGTAGCTTTCTTT. The encoded protein is CASSQDLQAVAFF.

The genes are TRBV7-3 and TRBJ2-3, with 7 positions matching TRBD2. This CDR3 comprises 16 residues. From germline, CDR1 is SGHTA and CDR2 FQGTGA. Trimming removed 1 base from V and 1 base from J; junction bases left unmatched: 5. CDR3 amino acids: CASSLNPAGRTDTQYF. CDR3 bases: TGTGCCAGCAGCTTAAATCCAGCGGGGCGCACAGATACGCAGTATTTT.

This clone was seen a handful of times. This chain uses TRBV6-5 with TRBJ2-6; D is unclear. Trimming cost V 2 bases and J 0 bases, with 5 bases left between them. Germline values: CDR1 MNHEY, CDR2 SVGAGI. The CDR3 is 15 amino acids. The CDR3 nucleotides are TGTGCCAGCAGTTACGGCTTCTCTGGGGCCAACGTCCTGACTTTC. Its protein is CASSYGFSGANVLTF.

V is TRBV27 and J is TRBJ2-1; 7 nucleotides agree with TRBD2. V was clipped by 6 bases and J by 6 bases; unmatched bases: 8. The CDR3 is made up of 14 amino acids. Looked up from germline, CDR1 is MNHEY and CDR2 is SMNVEV (reference sequence). CDR3 DNA: TGTGCCAGCAGCCGAAAGGGACTACTCAATGAGCAGTTCTTC. Translation: CASSRKGLLNEQFF.

The rearrangement uses TRBV19 and TRBJ2-5; weak D call: TRBD1 (5 bases). The V end lost 7 bases, the J end lost 5 bases, and 17 bases lay between the germline ends. Germline values: CDR1 LNHDA, CDR2 SQIVND (reference sequence). The CDR3 extends over 14 amino acids. The CDR3 nucleotides read TGTGCCAGTACCCCACAGGCTAGTGTGGAGACCCAGTACTTC. Translating gives CASTPQASVETQYF.

V and J are TRBV5-1 and TRBJ2-5; no reliable D call. V lost 1 base, J lost 1 base, and 8 bases lay in between. CDR3 size: 14 residues. The V gene's germline CDR1 is SGHRS and CDR2 YFSETQ. The CDR3 loop reads CASSLLGGQETQYF. For the CDR3, the DNA is TGCGCCAGCAGCTTGCTTGGCGGCCAAGAGACCCAGTACTTC.

The count of this clone is one. This chain joins TRBV6-2 or TRBV6-3 and TRBJ2-2; 9 nucleotides line up with TRBD2. Germline V gene lookup returns CDR1 MNHEY and CDR2 SVGEGT. The CDR3 spans 18 residues. The V gene end was trimmed by 3 bases and the J gene end by 4 bases; junction bases not matched to a gene: 12. DNA for the CDR3: TGTGCCAGCAGTTATAGTCTGTGGCGGGAGGGCGGCACCGGGGAGCTGTTTTTT. Translated: CASSYSLWREGGTGELFF.

V and J are TRBV5-1 and TRBJ2-5, with 7 bases identical to TRBD2. The CDR3 spans 18 residues. From germline, CDR1 is SGHRS and CDR2 YFSETQ. V trimming: 4 bases; J trimming: 4 bases; junction bases outside the gene matches: 19. The CDR3 loop reads CASSRIGGLAGVGETQYF. CDR3 nucleotides: TGCGCCAGCAGCCGGATTGGGGGTCTGGCGGGAGTGGGAGAGACCCAGTACTTC.

The V and J genes are TRBV19 and TRBJ2-7, with 7 nucleotides matching TRBD2. Trimming at V came to 5 bases and at J to 6 bases, leaving 13 bases not matched to a gene. The CDR3 is made up of 15 amino acids. In germline, CDR1 is LNHDA, CDR2 SQIVND (reference sequence). The DNA for the CDR3 is TGTGCCAGTAGTGCCCCTCATGGGAGGGACTTCGAGCAGTACTTC. Its translation is CASSAPHGRDFEQYF. Drawing the rest from reference TRBV19 and TRBJ2-7, the complete variable domain is DGGITQSPKYLFRKEGQNVTLSCEQNLNHDAMYWYRQDPGQGLRLIYYSQIVNDFQKGDIAEGYSVSREKKESFPLTVTSAQKNPTAFYLCASSAPHGRDFEQYFGPGTRLTVT.

This clone was seen more than once but under ten times. The rearrangement uses TRBV5-1 and TRBJ1-1, with D tentatively TRBD1 (6 bases). Looked up from germline, CDR1 is SGHRS and CDR2 is YFSETQ. The length of the CDR3 is 13 residues. Trimming took 6 bases from V and 1 from J, leaving 10 bases between them. This chain's CDR3 is CASMEQGNTEAFF. The CDR3 coding sequence is TGCGCCAGCATGGAACAGGGGAACACTGAAGCTTTCTTT.